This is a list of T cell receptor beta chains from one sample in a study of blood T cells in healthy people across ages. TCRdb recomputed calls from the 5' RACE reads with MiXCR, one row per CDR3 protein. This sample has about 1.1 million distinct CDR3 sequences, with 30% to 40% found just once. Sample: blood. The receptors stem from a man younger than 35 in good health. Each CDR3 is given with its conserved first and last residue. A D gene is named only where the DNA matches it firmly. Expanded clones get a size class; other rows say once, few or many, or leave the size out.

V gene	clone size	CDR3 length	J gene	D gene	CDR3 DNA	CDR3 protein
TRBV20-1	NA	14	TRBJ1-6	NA	TGCAGTGCTAGAGATGTGGGAAATAATTCACCCCTCCACTTT	CSARDVGNNSPLHF
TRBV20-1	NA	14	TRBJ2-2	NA	TGCAGTGCCCGGGGGCTGACGAACACCGGGGAGCTGTTTTTT	CSARGLTNTGELFF
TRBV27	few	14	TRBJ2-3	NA	TGTGCCAGCAGTGTGACGGGCCACACAGATACGCAGTATTTT	CASSVTGHTDTQYF
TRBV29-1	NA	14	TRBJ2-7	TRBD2	TGCAGCGTTGTCCCAGCGGGGATCTCCTACGAGCAGTACTTC	CSVVPAGISYEQYF
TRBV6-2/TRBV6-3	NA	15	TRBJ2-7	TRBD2	TGTGCCAGCAGTTACCAGCGGGGGGTTTACAATGAGCAGTACTTC	CASSYQRGVYNEQYF
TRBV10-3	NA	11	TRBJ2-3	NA	TGTACCATCAGTGGTGGAGATACGCAGTATTTT	CTISGGDTQYF
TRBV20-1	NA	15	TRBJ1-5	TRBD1	TGCAGTGCTAGGGGAGGACAGGGACGCAATCAGCCCCAGCATTTT	CSARGGQGRNQPQHF
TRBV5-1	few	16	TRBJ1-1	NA	TGCGCCAGCAGGGTTGGGTCGGGCAGGGGTGACACTGAAGCTTTCTTT	CASRVGSGRGDTEAFF
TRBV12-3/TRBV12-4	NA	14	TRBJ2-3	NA	TGTGCCAGCAGCCTGGTTCTGATTACAGATACGCAGTATTTT	CASSLVLITDTQYF
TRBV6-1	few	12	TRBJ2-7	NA	TGTGCCCCCGTGGGCGAACCCTACGAGCAGTACTTC	CAPVGEPYEQYF
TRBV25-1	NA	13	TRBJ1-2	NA	TGTGCCAGCAGTGTGGAGAGAGGCTATGGCTACATCTTC	CASSVERGYGYIF
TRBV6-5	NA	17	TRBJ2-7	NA	TGTGCCAGCAGTTACCAGGCGGGTAGCCCGTTAACCTACGAGCAGTACTTC	CASSYQAGSPLTYEQYF
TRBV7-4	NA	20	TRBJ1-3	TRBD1	TGTGCCAGCAGCTGCGCTCCCGGGACAGGGAATAAGCGCGGGGGAAACACCATATATTTT	CASSCAPGTGNKRGGNTIYF
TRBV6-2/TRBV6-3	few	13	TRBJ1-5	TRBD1	TGTGCCAGCAGTTTTACAGGGGCGCAGCCCCAGCATTTT	CASSFTGAQPQHF
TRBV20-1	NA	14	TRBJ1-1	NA	TGCAGTGCTAGAGATCGGGGGCAGAACACTGAAGCTTTCTTT	CSARDRGQNTEAFF
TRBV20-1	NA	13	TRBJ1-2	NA	TGCAGTGCTAGAGATCCCAGTTGGGAGGGCTACACCTTC	CSARDPSWEGYTF
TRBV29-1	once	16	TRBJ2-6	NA	TGCAGCGTGCCGGGACACCTCCGTTCTGGGGCCAACGTCCTGACTTTC	CSVPGHLRSGANVLTF
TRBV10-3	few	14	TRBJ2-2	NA	TGTGCCATCAAGGGACTTTCGAACACCGGGGAGCTGTTTTTT	CAIKGLSNTGELFF
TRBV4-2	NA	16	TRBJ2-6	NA	TGTGCCAGCAGCCAAGATCCCGGGCTCGGGGCCAACGTCCTGACTTTC	CASSQDPGLGANVLTF
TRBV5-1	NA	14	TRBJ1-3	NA	TGCGCCAGCAGCCCAGGGACAAACGGAAACACCATATATTTT	CASSPGTNGNTIYF
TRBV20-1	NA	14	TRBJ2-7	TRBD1	TGCAGTGCTGTCGACGCGACAGGGGGCCACGAGCAGTACTTC	CSAVDATGGHEQYF
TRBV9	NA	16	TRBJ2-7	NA	TGTGCCAGCAGCGTAGAAAGTTTTGGTAACTCCTACGAGCAGTACTTC	CASSVESFGNSYEQYF
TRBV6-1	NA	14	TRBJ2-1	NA	TGTGCCAGCAGTCCGGGACCCCACTCCTACGAGCAGTTCTTC	CASSPGPHSYEQFF
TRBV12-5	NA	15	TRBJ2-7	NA	TGTGCTAGTGGTTTGGTGCCACAGGCCCCCTACGAGCAGTACTTC	CASGLVPQAPYEQYF
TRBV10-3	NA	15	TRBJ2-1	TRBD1	TGTGCCATCAGTACCGACAGGGGGGGGGACAATGAGCAGTTCTTC	CAISTDRGGDNEQFF
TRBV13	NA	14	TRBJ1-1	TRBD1	TGTGCCAGCAGCGACCAGGGGGTTGACACTGAAGCTTTCTTT	CASSDQGVDTEAFF
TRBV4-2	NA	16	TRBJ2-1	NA	TGTGCCAGCAAAGCCAATGCAGGACTGGTCTACAATGAGCAGTTCTTC	CASKANAGLVYNEQFF
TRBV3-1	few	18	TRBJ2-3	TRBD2	TGTGCCAGCAGCCTGCGGACTAGCGGGGGGGTTAGCACAGATACGCAGTATTTT	CASSLRTSGGVSTDTQYF
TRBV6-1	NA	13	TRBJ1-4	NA	TGTGCCAGCAGTGAAATCAGGGATGAAAAACTGTTTTTT	CASSEIRDEKLFF
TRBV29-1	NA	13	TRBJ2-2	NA	TGCAGCGTTGTCTGGCTTAGCACCGGGGAGCTGTTTTTT	CSVVWLSTGELFF
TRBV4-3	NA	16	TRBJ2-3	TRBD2	TGCGCCAGCAGCCAAAGTGCGGCGGGGGGGCGATATACGCAGTATTTT	CASSQSAAGGRYTQYF
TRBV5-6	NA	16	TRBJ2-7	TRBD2	TGTGCCAGCAGCTTGGGCACCGGGACTACCTACTACGAGCAGTACTTC	CASSLGTGTTYYEQYF
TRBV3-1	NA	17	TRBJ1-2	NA	TGTGCCAGCAGCCAAGTCTTCAGGGCACCCTCGGGCTATGGCTACACCTTC	CASSQVFRAPSGYGYTF
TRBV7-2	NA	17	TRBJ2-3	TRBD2	TGTGCCAGCAGCAGAGGGACTAGCGGGGGGGCCCCTGATACGCAGTATTTT	CASSRGTSGGAPDTQYF
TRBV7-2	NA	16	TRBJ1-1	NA	TGTGCCAGCAGCTTAGCGGTCGGGCTGGGGAACACTGAAGCTTTCTTT	CASSLAVGLGNTEAFF
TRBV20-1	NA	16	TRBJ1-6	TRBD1	TGCAGTGCTAGAGATAGTCGACAGGGTGAAAGGGTACCCCTCCACTTT	CSARDSRQGERVPLHF
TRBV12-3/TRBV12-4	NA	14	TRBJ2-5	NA	TGTGCCAGCAGCTCCTACCAAGGGGCAGAGACCCAGTACTTC	CASSSYQGAETQYF
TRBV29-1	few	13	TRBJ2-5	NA	TGCAGCGTTGTCGTCCCCGGGTGGGAGACCCAGTACTTC	CSVVVPGWETQYF
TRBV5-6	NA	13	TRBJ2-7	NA	TGTGCCAGCAGCGAGGGCTGGTACAATGAGCAGTACTTC	CASSEGWYNEQYF
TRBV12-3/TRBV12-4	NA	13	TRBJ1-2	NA	TGTGCCAGCGTAAACCTTAGGCGTTATGGCTACACCTTC	CASVNLRRYGYTF
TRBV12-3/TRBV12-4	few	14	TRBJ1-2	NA	TGTGCCAGCAGTGACGGGGGGCTGGGCTATGGCTACACCTTC	CASSDGGLGYGYTF
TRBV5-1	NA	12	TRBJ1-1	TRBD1	TGCGCCAGCAGTTCGGGACAGGGGCTCGCTTTCTTT	CASSSGQGLAFF
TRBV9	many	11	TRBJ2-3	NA	TGTGCCAGCAGCGGGGGAGATACGCAGTATTTT	CASSGGDTQYF
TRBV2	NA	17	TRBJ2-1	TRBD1	TGTGCCAGCAGCATCGTCAGGACAGGGAGAACACAAAATGAGCAGTTCTTC	CASSIVRTGRTQNEQFF
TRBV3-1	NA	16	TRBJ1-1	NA	TGTGCCAGCAGCCAAGATTTTTCGGGATTAAACACTGAAGCTTTCTTT	CASSQDFSGLNTEAFF
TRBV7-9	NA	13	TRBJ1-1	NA	TGTGCCAGCAGCTCGAACACGAACACTGAAGCTTTCTTT	CASSSNTNTEAFF
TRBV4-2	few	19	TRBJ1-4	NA	TGTGCCAGCAGCCAAGCTCAGGGGAGTATGGCTGCAACTAATGAAAAACTGTTTTTT	CASSQAQGSMAATNEKLFF
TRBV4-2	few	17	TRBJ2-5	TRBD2	TGTGCCAGCAGCCACCCCGGGACTAGCGGAAGGGGAGAGACCCAGTACTTC	CASSHPGTSGRGETQYF
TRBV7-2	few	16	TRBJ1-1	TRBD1	TGTGCCAGCAGCTTAGGGGGAGACAGGGCAAACACTGAAGCTTTCTTT	CASSLGGDRANTEAFF
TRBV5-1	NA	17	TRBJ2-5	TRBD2	TGCGCCAGCAGTAGCCGTGCTAGCGGGAGCTACCAAGAGACCCAGTACTTC	CASSSRASGSYQETQYF
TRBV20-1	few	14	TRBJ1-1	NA	TGCAGTGCTAGACGGCAGGCTGGGACCACTGAAGCTTTCTTT	CSARRQAGTTEAFF
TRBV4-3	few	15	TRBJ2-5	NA	TGCGCCAGCAGCCAAGATGGGGGGGCCGCAGAGACCCAGTACTTC	CASSQDGGAAETQYF
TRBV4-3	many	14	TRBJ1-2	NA	TGCGCCAGCAGCCAAGTAGGAACAGGGTATGGCTACACCTTC	CASSQVGTGYGYTF
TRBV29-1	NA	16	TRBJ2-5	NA	TGCAGCGTTGACGATGTTGAGGGGCGGGTACAAGAGACCCAGTACTTC	CSVDDVEGRVQETQYF
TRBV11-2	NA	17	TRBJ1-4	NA	TGTGCCAGCAGCTCTCTCAGGGGCAGATGGTTAAGTGAAAAACTGTTTTTT	CASSSLRGRWLSEKLFF
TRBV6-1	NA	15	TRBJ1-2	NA	TGTGCCAGCAGTGAAGCCGGTGAAGGTAGCTATGGCTACACCTTC	CASSEAGEGSYGYTF
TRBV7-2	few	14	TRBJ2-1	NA	TGTGCCAGCAGCCCCGGCTGGGGTGACAATGAGCAGTTCTTC	CASSPGWGDNEQFF